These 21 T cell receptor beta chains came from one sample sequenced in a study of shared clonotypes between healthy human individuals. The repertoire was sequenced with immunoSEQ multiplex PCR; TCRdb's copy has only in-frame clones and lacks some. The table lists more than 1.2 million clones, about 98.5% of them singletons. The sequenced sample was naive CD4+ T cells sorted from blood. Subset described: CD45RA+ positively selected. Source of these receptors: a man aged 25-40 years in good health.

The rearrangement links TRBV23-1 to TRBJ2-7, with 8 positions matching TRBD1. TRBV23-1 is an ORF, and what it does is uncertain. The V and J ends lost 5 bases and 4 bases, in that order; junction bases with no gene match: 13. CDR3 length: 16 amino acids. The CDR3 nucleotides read TGCGCCAGCAGTTGGGTAGGGACAGGAGAAATATACGAGCAGTACTTC. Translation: CASSWVGTGEIYEQYF.

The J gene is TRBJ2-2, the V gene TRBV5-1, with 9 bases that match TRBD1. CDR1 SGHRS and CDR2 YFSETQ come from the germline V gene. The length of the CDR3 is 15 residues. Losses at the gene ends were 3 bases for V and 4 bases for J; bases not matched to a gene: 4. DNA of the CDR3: TGCGCCAGCAGCTGGACAGGGGCCTCCACCGGGGAGCTGTTTTTT. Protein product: CASSWTGASTGELFF.

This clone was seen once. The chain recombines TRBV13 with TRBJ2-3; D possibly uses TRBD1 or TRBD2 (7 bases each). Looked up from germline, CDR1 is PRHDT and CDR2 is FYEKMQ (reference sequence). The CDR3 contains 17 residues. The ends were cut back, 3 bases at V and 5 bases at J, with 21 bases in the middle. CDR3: CASSLTGTNTMGDTQYF. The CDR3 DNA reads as TGTGCCAGCAGCTTGACAGGGACTAACACTATGGGAGATACGCAGTATTTT.

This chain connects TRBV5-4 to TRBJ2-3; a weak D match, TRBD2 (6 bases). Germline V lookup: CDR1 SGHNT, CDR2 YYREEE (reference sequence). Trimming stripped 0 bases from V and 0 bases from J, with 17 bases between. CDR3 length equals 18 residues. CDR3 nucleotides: TGTGCCAGCAGCTTGGTGGGGCGGGAAACAAAAAGCACAGATACGCAGTATTTT. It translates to CASSLVGRETKSTDTQYF.

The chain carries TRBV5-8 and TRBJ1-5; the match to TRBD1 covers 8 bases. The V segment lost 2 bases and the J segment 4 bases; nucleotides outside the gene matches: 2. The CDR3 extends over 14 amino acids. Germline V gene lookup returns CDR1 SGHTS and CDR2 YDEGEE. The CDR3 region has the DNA TGTGCCAGCAGCTTTGGACAGGGTAATCAGCCCCAGCATTTT. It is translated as CASSFGQGNQPQHF. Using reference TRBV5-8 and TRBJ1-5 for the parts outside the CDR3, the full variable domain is EAGVTQSPTHLIKTRGQQATLRCSPISGHTSVYWYQQALGLGLQFLLWYDEGEERNRGNFPPRFSGRQFPNYSSELNVNALELEDSALYLCASSFGQGNQPQHFGDGTRLSIL.

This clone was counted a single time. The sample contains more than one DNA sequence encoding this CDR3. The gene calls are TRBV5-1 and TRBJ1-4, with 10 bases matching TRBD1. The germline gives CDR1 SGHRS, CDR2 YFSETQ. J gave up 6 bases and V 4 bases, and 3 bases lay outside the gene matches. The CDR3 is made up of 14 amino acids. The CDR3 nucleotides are TGCGCCAGCAGCCTTGGGACAGGGGATGAAAAACTGTTTTTT. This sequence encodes CASSLGTGDEKLFF.

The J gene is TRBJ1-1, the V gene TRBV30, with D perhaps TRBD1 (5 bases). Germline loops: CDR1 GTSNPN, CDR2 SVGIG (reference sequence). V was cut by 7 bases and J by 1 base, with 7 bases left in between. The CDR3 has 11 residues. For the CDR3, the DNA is TGTGCCTCCGGGACGAACACTGAAGCTTTCTTT. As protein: CASGTNTEAFF.

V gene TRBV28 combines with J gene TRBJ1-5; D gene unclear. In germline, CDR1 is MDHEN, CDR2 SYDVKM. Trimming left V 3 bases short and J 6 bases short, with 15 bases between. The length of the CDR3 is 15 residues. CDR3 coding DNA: TGTGCCAGCAGTTTCTATAAGGGTGCGGGTCAGCCCCAGCATTTT. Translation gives CASSFYKGAGQPQHF.

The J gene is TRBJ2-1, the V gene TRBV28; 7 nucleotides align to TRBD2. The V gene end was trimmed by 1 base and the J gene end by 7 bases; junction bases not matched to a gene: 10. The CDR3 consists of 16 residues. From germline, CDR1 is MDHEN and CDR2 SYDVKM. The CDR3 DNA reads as TGTGCCAGCAGTTTATCCCCCGCGGGAGTATGGAATGAGCAGTTCTTC. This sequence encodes CASSLSPAGVWNEQFF.

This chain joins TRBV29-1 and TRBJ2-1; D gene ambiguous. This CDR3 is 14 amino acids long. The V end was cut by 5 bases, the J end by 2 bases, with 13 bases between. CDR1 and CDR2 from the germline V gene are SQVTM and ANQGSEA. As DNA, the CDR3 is TGCAGCGTTCGGACCGGTTCTGCCTACAATGAGCAGTTCTTC. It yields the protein CSVRTGSAYNEQFF.

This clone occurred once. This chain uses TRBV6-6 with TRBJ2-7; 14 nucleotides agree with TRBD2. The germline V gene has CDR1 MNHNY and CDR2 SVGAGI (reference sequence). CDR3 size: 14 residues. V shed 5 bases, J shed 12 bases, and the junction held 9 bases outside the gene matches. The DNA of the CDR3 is TGTGCCAGCAGTACCGGGGGACTAGCGGGAGTCCTGTACTTC. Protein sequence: CASSTGGLAGVLYF.

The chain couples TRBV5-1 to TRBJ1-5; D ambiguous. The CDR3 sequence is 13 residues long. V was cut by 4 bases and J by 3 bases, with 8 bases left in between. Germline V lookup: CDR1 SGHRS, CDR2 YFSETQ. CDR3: CASSPVPNQPQHF. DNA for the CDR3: TGCGCCAGCAGCCCCGTGCCCAATCAGCCCCAGCATTTT.

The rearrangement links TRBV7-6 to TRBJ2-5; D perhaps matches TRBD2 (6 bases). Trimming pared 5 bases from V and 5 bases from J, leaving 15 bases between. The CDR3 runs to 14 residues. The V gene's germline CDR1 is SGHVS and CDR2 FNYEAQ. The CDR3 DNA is TGTGCCAGCAGCCCCGGGGGAGGAGTTGAGACCCAGTACTTC. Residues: CASSPGGGVETQYF.

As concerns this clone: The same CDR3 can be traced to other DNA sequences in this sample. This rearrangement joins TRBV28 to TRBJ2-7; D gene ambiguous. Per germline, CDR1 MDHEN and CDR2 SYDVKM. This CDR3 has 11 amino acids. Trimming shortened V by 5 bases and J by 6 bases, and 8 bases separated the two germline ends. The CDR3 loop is CASSLSLEQYF. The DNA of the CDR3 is TGTGCCAGCAGTCTAAGTCTCGAGCAGTACTTC.

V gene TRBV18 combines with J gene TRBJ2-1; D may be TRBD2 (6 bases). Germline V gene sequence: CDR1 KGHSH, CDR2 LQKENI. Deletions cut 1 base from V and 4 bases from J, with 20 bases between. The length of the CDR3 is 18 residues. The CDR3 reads CASSPLVVGSKAYNEQFF. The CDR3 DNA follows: TGTGCCAGCTCACCACTGGTAGTCGGGAGTAAGGCTTACAATGAGCAGTTCTTC.

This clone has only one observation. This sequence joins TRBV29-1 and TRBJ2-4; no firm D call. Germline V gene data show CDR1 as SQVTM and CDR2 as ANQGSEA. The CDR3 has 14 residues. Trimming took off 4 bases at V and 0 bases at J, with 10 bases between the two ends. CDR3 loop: CSVVAKLAKNIQYF. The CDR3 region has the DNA TGCAGCGTTGTGGCAAAGCTAGCCAAAAACATTCAGTACTTC.

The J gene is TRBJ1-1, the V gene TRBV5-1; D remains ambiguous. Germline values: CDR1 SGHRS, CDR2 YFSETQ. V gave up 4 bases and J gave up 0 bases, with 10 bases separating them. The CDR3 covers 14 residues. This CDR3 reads CASSPEPMNTEAFF. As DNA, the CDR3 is TGCGCCAGCAGCCCGGAGCCCATGAACACTGAAGCTTTCTTT.

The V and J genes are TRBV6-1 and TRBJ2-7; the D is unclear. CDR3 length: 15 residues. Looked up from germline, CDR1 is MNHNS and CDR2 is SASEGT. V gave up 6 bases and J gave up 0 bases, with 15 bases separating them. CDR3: CASSTPTRISYEQYF. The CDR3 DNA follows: TGTGCCAGCAGCACCCCAACGAGGATCTCCTACGAGCAGTACTTC.

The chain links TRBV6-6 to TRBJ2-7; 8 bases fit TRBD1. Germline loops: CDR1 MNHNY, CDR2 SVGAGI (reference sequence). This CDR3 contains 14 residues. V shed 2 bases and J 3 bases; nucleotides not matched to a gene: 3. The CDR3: CASSYPTGGYEQYF. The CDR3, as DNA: TGTGCCAGCAGTTACCCTACAGGGGGCTACGAGCAGTACTTC.

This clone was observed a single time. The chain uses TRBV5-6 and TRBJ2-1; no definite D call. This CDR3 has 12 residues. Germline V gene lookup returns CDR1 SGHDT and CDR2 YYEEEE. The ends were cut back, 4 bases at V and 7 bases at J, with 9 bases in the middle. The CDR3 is CASSGPRNEQFF. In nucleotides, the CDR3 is TGTGCCAGCAGCGGGCCACGGAATGAGCAGTTCTTC.

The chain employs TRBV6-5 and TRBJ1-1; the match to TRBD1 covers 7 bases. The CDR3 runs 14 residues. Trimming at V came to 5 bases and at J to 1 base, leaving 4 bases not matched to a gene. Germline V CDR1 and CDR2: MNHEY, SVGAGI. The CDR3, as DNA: TGTGCCAGCAGTACGCGACAGGGGAACACTGAAGCTTTCTTT. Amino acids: CASSTRQGNTEAFF.